These 10 T cell receptor beta chains originate from one sample sequenced in a study of T cell repertoires in aging, cancer and after chemotherapy. TCR beta rearrangements were amplified from peripheral blood genomic DNA. A mixed TRB-A/B primer pool amplified rearranged TRB by multiplex touch-down PCR. One entry per CDR3 protein, called by TCRdb with MiXCR from the multiplex PCR reads. Of around 1,300 distinct CDR3 sequences listed, 20% to 25% were seen once; the top ten hold approximately 12%. Sequencing used blood. The source is a human donor in good health.

The sample holds a few counts of this clonotype. The genes are TRBV20-1 and TRBJ2-1, with 8 bases identical to TRBD2. The germline V gene has CDR1 DFQATT and CDR2 SNEGSKA (reference sequence). The CDR3 spans 15 residues. The V segment lost 6 bases and the J segment 7 bases; nucleotides outside the gene matches: 14. In nucleotides, the CDR3 is TGCAGTGCCGGCGTTGGAGCGGGAGTCGGGAATGAGCAGTTCTTC. Translated, it gives CSAGVGAGVGNEQFF.

Judged by abundance, this clonotype is medium-sized. The chain has TRBV6-2 or TRBV6-3 and TRBJ2-7, with 7 bases matching TRBD2. V lost 7 bases to trimming and J lost 5 bases; unmatched junction nucleotides: 11. The CDR3 contains 14 residues. Germline lookup yields CDR1 MNHEY and CDR2 SVGEGT. CDR3 nucleotides: TGTGCCAGCACCCACCGCGGGAGTCGGAACGAGCAGTACGTC. Translation gives CASTHRGSRNEQYV.

This clonotype is judged large. The chain links TRBV18 to TRBJ2-5; 7 bases agree with TRBD1. This CDR3 contains 14 residues. The junction had 2 bases not matched to a gene; V was cut back by 2 bases and J by 2 bases. Germline loops: CDR1 KGHSH, CDR2 LQKENI. The CDR3 is CASSPGTAQETQYF. The CDR3 bases are TGTGCCAGCTCACCAGGGACAGCACAAGAGACCCAGTACTTC.

J is TRBJ2-7 and V is TRBV27; 7 bases match TRBD2. Germline V gene sequence: CDR1 MNHEY, CDR2 SMNVEV (reference sequence). Trimming removed 7 bases from V and 0 bases from J; junction bases left unmatched: 3. CDR3 length equals 13 residues. DNA of the CDR3: TGTGCCAGCAACCCTAGCGGCTCCTACGAGCAGTACTTC. Its protein is CASNPSGSYEQYF.

The chain has TRBV12-3 or TRBV12-4 and TRBJ1-2; D unclear. V dropped 2 bases and J dropped 4 bases, with 8 bases sitting between them. The length of the CDR3 is 13 residues. The DNA of the CDR3 is TGTGCCAGCAGTTTAATCGGCGGCTATGGCTACACCTTC. It translates to CASSLIGGYGYTF.

Comment on this clonotype: A read error may be the cause here, since a much bigger clone is one base away. This sequence joins TRBV18 and TRBJ1-1, with D possibly TRBD1 on 5 matching bases. V was trimmed by 7 bases and J by 8 bases, leaving 14 bases between them. The CDR3 covers 12 residues. The germline V gene encodes CDR1 KGHSH and CDR2 LQKENI. CDR3: CASLLLQEEAFF. CDR3 bases: TGTGCCAGCTTACTCCTACAGGAAGAAGCTTTCTTT.

This clonotype is categorized as medium-sized. The rearrangement links TRBV15 to TRBJ1-3; D not certain. Per the germline V gene, CDR1 is LNHNV and CDR2 is YYDKDF (reference sequence). This CDR3 is built from 16 residues. V was trimmed by 1 base and J by 0 bases, leaving 10 bases between them. The CDR3 is CATSRAGGFSGNTIYF. The CDR3 region has the DNA TGTGCCACCAGCAGAGCGGGAGGGTTCTCTGGAAACACCATATATTTT.

This clonotype occurred a few times. The CDR3 region is CASSDAPANTEAFF. The DNA for the CDR3 is TGTGCCAGCAGTGACGCCCCCGCGAACACTGAAGCTTTCTTT. The chain is built from TRBV12-3 or TRBV12-4 and TRBJ1-1, with D unresolved. Trimming shortened V by 5 bases and J by 1 base, and 11 bases separated the two germline ends. This CDR3 region has 14 residues.

In its sample, this clonotype is medium-sized. This chain joins TRBV5-4 and TRBJ1-2, with D possibly matching TRBD1 (5 bases). Germline V gene sequence: CDR1 SGHNT, CDR2 YYREEE (reference sequence). With 0 bases removed from V and 6 bases from J, the gap between germline ends came to 18 bases. CDR3 size: 16 residues. The CDR3, as DNA: TGTGCCAGCAGCTTGGCCCCAGGGTATTCATCGGATGGCTACACCTTC. This encodes CASSLAPGYSSDGYTF.

This clonotype was detected a few times. The V call is TRBV5-1, the J call TRBJ2-4; 7 bases are shared with TRBD1. Unmatched junction bases numbered 2, after V lost 4 bases and J lost 1 base. Germline V lookup: CDR1 SGHRS, CDR2 YFSETQ. This CDR3 is built from 14 residues. CDR3 sequence (DNA): TGCGCCAGCAGCCCACAGGGGGCCAAAAACATTCAGTACTTC. It translates to CASSPQGAKNIQYF.